This T cell receptor (beta chain) was retrieved from a study of OX40 agonist ivuxolimab in advanced cancers. The overall study: The patients' treatment was ivuxolimab, an agonistic anti-OX40 (CD134) antibody. Three patients got partial responses; one had hepatocellular carcinoma and two had cutaneous melanoma. Findings of the study overall: Among some nonresponders, normalized T-cell clonal expansion was also low. At doses 0.1 to 3.0 mg/kg, CD4+ and CD8+ clones expanded.

For this clone: Its specificity is not known.

Sequencing was performed with immunoSEQ multiplex PCR; in TCRdb, only in-frame clones are kept and a portion is missing. The sample lists more than 65,000 clones, 75% to 90% occurring once. Germline V gives CDR1 MNHEY, CDR2 SVGAGI. The CDR3 is 14 amino acids. The germline V and J ends were trimmed by 2 bases and 6 bases, with 10 bases remaining between them. The source material was CD4+ or CD8+ T cells sorted from blood, sampled in a trial of the OX40 agonist ivuxolimab. This clonotype was obtained from an adult with an advanced solid tumor such as melanoma, head and neck, liver or kidney cancer. This chain uses TRBV6-5 with TRBJ2-2; D not certain. The CDR3 sequence: CASSYKWLSGELFF. The CDR3 DNA follows: TGTGCCAGCAGTTACAAGTGGCTATCCGGGGAGCTGTTTTTT.